The rows below give T cell receptor beta chains drawn from one sample of a study of blood T cells in healthy people across ages. TCRdb itself ran the 5' RACE reads through MiXCR, one entry per CDR3 protein. The profile covers a few hundred thousand distinct CDR3 sequences, with roughly a quarter appearing a single time and 3.6% taken by the ten largest. This sample also appeared in a second study, on T cells of mothers and their children.

The sequenced sample consisted of blood. The receptors originated from a boy younger than 10 in good health. Both conserved end residues are part of each CDR3. A D gene is named only where the DNA matches it firmly. Clone size is given for some rows only: seen once, a few or many times, or a class if the clone is expanded.

TRBV12-3/TRBV12-4,TRBJ2-5,many,NA,CASSLRHQETQYF,TGTGCCAGCAGTTTACGTCACCAAGAGACCCAGTACTTC
TRBV9,TRBJ2-5,NA,NA,CASSVTNLQETQYF,TGTGCCAGCAGCGTAACAAACCTCCAAGAGACCCAGTACTTC
TRBV12-3/TRBV12-4,TRBJ2-5,NA,NA,CASSRLIRPGPRLTQYF,TGTGCCAGCAGTAGACTTATCCGTCCGGGTCCCAGACTCACCCAGTACTTC
TRBV5-1,TRBJ1-5,NA,NA,CASSLVPGDDQPQHF,TGCGCCAGCAGCTTGGTTCCTGGGGATGATCAGCCCCAGCATTTT
TRBV28,TRBJ1-1,few,NA,CASMAVPNTEAFF,TGTGCCAGCATGGCGGTACCTAACACTGAAGCTTTCTTT
TRBV2,TRBJ2-2,NA,NA,CASSDNIGPTGELFF,TGTGCCAGCAGTGACAATATAGGGCCCACCGGGGAGCTGTTTTTT
TRBV12-3/TRBV12-4,TRBJ2-5,few,TRBD2,CASSPGTTSRETQYF,TGTGCCAGCAGTCCGGGGACTACCTCCCGAGAGACCCAGTACTTC
TRBV20-1,TRBJ2-7,few,TRBD2,CSARVSGKDYEQYF,TGCAGTGCTAGAGTAAGCGGGAAGGACTACGAGCAGTACTTC
TRBV29-1,TRBJ2-1,NA,TRBD1,CSANRDRVMNEQFF,TGCAGCGCCAACCGGGACAGGGTCATGAATGAGCAGTTCTTC
TRBV6-6,TRBJ2-7,NA,NA,CASSSSGQAYNEQFF,NA
TRBV7-6,TRBJ2-3,NA,TRBD1,CASSTLTGVPWTQYF,TGTGCCAGCAGCACCTTGACAGGGGTCCCGTGGACGCAGTATTTT
TRBV7-9,TRBJ2-4,NA,TRBD1,CASSRPGQGTDIQYF,TGTGCCAGCAGCCGACCGGGACAGGGTACGGACATTCAGTACTTC
TRBV30,TRBJ1-4,NA,TRBD1,CAWSPGQEINEKLFF,TGTGCCTGGAGTCCCGGACAGGAGATTAATGAAAAACTGTTTTTT
TRBV5-6,TRBJ1-2,few,NA,CASSLFGGNYGYTF,TGTGCCAGCAGCTTGTTCGGAGGAAACTATGGCTACACCTTC
TRBV4-1,TRBJ2-2,NA,NA,CASSPPSDSYTGELFF,TGCGCCAGCAGCCCTCCTAGCGACTCATACACCGGGGAGCTGTTTTTT
TRBV12-3/TRBV12-4,TRBJ2-7,few,TRBD1,CASQGGQGRRF,TGTGCCAGTCAGGGGGGACAGGGAAGGCGATTC
TRBV2,TRBJ1-5,NA,NA,CASSEEVDQPQHF,TGTGCCAGCAGTGAAGAGGTTGATCAGCCCCAGCATTTT
TRBV4-3,TRBJ1-1,NA,TRBD1,CASSQNTGDTEAFF,TGCGCCAGCAGCCAGAATACAGGGGACACTGAAGCTTTCTTT
TRBV7-9,TRBJ1-1,NA,NA,CASSPPKQGNAEAFF,TGTGCCAGCAGCCCCCCTAAACAGGGTAACGCTGAAGCTTTCTTT
TRBV27,TRBJ2-6,few,NA,CASSTQGTSGANVLTF,TGTGCCAGCAGTACACAGGGAACCTCTGGGGCCAACGTCCTGACTTTC
TRBV20-1,TRBJ2-7,few,NA,CSARDTASSYEQYF,TGCAGTGCTAGAGATACGGCCAGTTCGTACGAGCAGTACTTC
TRBV10-3,TRBJ2-1,few,NA,CAIEDGRNEQFF,TGTGCCATCGAGGATGGTCGGAATGAGCAGTTCTTC
TRBV30,TRBJ2-6,few,NA,CAWSLGVGANVLTF,TGTGCCTGGAGTTTGGGAGTTGGGGCCAACGTCCTGACTTTC
TRBV5-1,TRBJ2-1,NA,TRBD2,CASSPLQIRSGGTNEQFF,TGCGCCAGCAGCCCCCTTCAGATTAGGAGCGGGGGGACCAATGAGCAGTTCTTC
TRBV10-3,TRBJ2-5,few,TRBD2,CAISESTSGRQTQYF,TGTGCCATCAGTGAGTCGACTAGCGGGAGACAGACCCAGTACTTC
TRBV6-1,TRBJ2-4,NA,NA,CASSEVHTTLKPLAKNIQYF,TGTGCCAGCAGTGAAGTCCACACCACCCTAAAGCCTCTAGCCAAAAACATTCAGTACTTC
TRBV5-5,TRBJ2-1,few,NA,CASSFVVNEQFF,TGTGCCAGCAGCTTTGTAGTGAATGAGCAGTTCTTC
TRBV5-1,TRBJ2-5,few,NA,CASSLDGREETQYF,TGCGCCAGCAGCTTGGATGGGCGCGAAGAGACCCAGTACTTC
TRBV6-5,TRBJ1-2,few,NA,CASSYSQSRTAPHGYTF,TGTGCCAGCAGTTACTCCCAATCCCGGACGGCCCCCCATGGCTACACCTTC